This T cell receptor (beta chain) was sequenced in a study of cytomegalovirus exposure and HLA in healthy donors. PCR involved 60 Vbeta and 13 Jbeta primers. The repertoire was sequenced with immunoSEQ multiplex PCR; TCRdb's copy has only in-frame clones and lacks some. The data hold around 130,000 clones, with around 78% observed a single time. Trimming removed 5 bases at V and 8 bases at J, with 13 bases between. This CDR3 is 13 amino acids long. CDR1 MNHEY and CDR2 SMNVEV come from the germline V gene (reference sequence). J is TRBJ2-1 and V is TRBV27; D is perhaps TRBD1 (7 bases). Material: PBMCs. The TCR originated in a woman aged 45-59 years in good health and CMV-seronegative. CDR3 region: CASSRGTDHEQFF. CDR3 nucleotide sequence: TGTGCCAGCAGTCGCGGGACAGACCATGAGCAGTTCTTC.